The clone carrying this T cell receptor beta chain was detected only once. The record originates from a study of blood T cell repertoires in COVID-19. Overall study: T cells, B-cell-depleted T cells, or PBMCs supplied cDNA or gDNA.

Germline V gives CDR1 GTSNPN, CDR2 SVGIG (reference sequence). V was trimmed by 1 base and J by 7 bases, leaving 13 bases between them. CDR3 size: 13 residues. Sequenced by immunoSEQ multiplex PCR; TCRdb stores in-frame clones only, minus some. The data contain just under 150,000 clones, 87% of them singletons. The chain combines TRBV30 with TRBJ1-2; D possibly corresponds to TRBD1 (6 bases). This sequence was found in a woman aged 50 to 60 with acute or convalescent COVID-19. Input material: peripheral blood. The CDR3 DNA is TGTGCCTGGAGTGGGGGGGGCGATCGTGGCTACACCTTC. Translated, it gives CAWSGGGDRGYTF.